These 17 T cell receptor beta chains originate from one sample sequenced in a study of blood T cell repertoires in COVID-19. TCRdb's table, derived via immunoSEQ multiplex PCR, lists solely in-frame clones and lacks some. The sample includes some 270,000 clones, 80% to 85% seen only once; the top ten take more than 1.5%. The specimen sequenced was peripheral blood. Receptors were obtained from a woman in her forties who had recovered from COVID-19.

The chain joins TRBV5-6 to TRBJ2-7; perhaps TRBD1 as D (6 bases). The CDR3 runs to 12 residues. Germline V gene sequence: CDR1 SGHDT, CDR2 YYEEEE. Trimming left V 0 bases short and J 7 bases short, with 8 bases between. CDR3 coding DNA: TGTGCCAGCAGCTTGGTCAGGGGAGAGCAGTACTTC. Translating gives CASSLVRGEQYF.

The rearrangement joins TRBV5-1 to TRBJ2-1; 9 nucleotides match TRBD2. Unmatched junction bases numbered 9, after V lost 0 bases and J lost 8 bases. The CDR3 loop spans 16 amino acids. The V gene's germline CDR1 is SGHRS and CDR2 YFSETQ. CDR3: CASSLAPTRGGDEQFF. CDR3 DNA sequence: TGCGCCAGCAGCTTGGCCCCTACGCGGGGGGGGGATGAGCAGTTCTTC.

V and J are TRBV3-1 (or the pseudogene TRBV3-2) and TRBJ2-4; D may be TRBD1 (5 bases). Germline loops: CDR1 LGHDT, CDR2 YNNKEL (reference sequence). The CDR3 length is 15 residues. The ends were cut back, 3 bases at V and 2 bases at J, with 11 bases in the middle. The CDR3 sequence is CASSHTGRSKNIQYF. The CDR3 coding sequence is TGTGCCAGCAGCCACACAGGAAGGTCCAAAAACATTCAGTACTTC.

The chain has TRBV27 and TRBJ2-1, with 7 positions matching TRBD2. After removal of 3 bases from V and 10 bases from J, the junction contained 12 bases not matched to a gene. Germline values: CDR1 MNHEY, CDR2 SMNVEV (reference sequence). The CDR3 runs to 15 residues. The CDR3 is CASSFTPLGGGEQFF. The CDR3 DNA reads TGTGCCAGCAGTTTCACCCCTCTGGGGGGAGGGGAGCAGTTCTTC.

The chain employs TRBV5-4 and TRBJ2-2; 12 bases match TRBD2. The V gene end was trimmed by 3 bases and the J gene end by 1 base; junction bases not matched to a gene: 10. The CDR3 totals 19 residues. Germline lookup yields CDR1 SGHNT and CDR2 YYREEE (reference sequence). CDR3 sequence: CASSYDPGTSGQNTGELFF. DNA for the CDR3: TGTGCCAGCAGCTACGATCCCGGGACTAGCGGGCAGAACACCGGGGAGCTGTTTTTT.

Here the CDR3 reads CASSIGETGGAGYTF. CDR3 in DNA: TGTGCCAGTAGTATAGGGGAGACAGGGGGCGCTGGCTACACCTTC. This sequence joins TRBV19 and TRBJ1-2; 10 nucleotides match TRBD1. Germline values: CDR1 LNHDA, CDR2 SQIVND (reference sequence). The CDR3 consists of 15 residues. The trim removed 1 base at V and 7 bases at J, leaving 6 bases unmatched.

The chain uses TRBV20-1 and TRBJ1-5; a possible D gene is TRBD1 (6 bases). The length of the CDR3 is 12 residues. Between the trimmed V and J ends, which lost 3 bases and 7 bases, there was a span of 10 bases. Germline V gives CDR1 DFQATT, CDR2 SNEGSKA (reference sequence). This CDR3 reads CSASWDIQPQHF. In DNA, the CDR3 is TGCAGTGCTAGTTGGGACATCCAGCCCCAGCATTTT.

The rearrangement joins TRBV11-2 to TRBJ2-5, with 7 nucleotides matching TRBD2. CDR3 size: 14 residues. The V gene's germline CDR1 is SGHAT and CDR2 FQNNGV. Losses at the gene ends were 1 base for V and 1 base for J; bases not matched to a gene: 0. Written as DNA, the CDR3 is TGTGCCAGCAGCTTAGGGGGGGGCCAAGAGACCCAGTACTTC. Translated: CASSLGGGQETQYF. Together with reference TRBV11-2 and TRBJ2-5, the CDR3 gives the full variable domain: EAGVAQSPRYKIIEKRQSVAFWCNPISGHATLYWYQQILGQGPKLLIQFQNNGVVDDSQLPKDRFSAERLKGVDSTLKIQPAKLEDSAVYLCASSLGGGQETQYFGPGTRLLVL.

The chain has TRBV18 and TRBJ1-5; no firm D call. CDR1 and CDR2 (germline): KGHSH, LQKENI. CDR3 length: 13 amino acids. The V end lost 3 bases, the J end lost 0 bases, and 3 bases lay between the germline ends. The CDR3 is CASSPGSNQPQHF. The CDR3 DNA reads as TGTGCCAGCTCACCCGGTAGCAATCAGCCCCAGCATTTT. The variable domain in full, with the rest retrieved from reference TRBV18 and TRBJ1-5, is NAGVMQNPRHLVRRRGQEARLRCSPMKGHSHVYWYRQLPEEGLKFMVYLQKENIIDESGMPKERFSAEFPKEGPSILRIQQVVRGDSAAYFCASSPGSNQPQHFGDGTRLSIL.

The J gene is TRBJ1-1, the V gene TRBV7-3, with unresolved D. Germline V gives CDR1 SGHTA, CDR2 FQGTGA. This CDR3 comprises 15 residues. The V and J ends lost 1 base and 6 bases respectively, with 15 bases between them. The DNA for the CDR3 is TGTGCCAGCAGCTTAATCCCCTCCAGCGGGTCTGAAGCTTTCTTT. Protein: CASSLIPSSGSEAFF.

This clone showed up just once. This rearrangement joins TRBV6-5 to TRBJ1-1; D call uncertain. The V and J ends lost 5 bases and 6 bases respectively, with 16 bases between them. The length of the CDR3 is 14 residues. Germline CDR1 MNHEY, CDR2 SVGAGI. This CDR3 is CASSRPQPTAEAFF. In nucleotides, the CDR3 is TGTGCCAGCAGTCGACCCCAACCAACAGCTGAAGCTTTCTTT.

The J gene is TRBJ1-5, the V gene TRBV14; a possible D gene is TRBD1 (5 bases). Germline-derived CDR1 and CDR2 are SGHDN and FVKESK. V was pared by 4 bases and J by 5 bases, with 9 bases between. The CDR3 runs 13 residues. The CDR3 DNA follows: TGTGCCAGCAGCCGGGGAGGGGATCAGCCCCAGCATTTT. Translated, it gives CASSRGGDQPQHF.

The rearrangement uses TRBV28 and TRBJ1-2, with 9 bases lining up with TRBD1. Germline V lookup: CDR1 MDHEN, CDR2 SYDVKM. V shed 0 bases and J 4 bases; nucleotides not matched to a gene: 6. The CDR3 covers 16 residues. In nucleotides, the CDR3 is TGTGCCAGCAGTTTATGGGTGGGACAGGGCCCCTATGGCTACACCTTC. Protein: CASSLWVGQGPYGYTF.

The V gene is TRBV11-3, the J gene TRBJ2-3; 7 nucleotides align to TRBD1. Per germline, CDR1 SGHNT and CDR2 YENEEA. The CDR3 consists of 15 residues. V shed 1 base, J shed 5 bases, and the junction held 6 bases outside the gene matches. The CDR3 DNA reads TGTGCCAGCAGCTTAGGGGAAGGGGGCGAAGATACGCAGTATTTT. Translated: CASSLGEGGEDTQYF.

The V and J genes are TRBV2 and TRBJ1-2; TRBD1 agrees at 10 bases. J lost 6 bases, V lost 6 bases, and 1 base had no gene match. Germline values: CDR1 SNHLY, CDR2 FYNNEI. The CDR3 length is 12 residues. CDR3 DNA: TGTGCCAGCAGGACAGGGGGCGATGGCTACACCTTC. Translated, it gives CASRTGGDGYTF.

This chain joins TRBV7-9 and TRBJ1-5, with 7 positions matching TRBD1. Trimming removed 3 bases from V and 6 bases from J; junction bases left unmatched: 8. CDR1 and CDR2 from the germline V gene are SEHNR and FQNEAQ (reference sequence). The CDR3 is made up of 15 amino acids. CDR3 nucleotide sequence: TGTGCCAGCAGCTTTGGAGGGGGCATCGGTCAGCCCCAGCATTTT. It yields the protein CASSFGGGIGQPQHF.

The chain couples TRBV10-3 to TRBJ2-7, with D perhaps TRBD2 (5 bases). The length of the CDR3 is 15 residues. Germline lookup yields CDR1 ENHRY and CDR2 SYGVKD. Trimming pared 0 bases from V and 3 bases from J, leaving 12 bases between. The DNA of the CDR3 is TGTGCCATCAGTGAGTCTCGGGGAAACCGCTACGAGCAGTACTTC. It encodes CAISESRGNRYEQYF.